Many counts were recorded for the clone carrying this T cell receptor (beta chain). V was clipped by 4 bases and J by 6 bases, with 14 bases between them. This CDR3 comprises 14 residues. Per the germline V gene, CDR1 is LGHNA and CDR2 is YSLEER. This entry comes from a study of T-cell reconstitution after alpha-beta-depleted transplantation in children. This sample's TCRbeta library carried unique molecular identifier barcodes. TCRdb analysed the PCR reads with MiXCR anew, one entry per CDR3 protein. The sample has some 490,000 distinct CDR3 sequences, about 12% seen once. The sequence was collected from a human donor who donated a stem cell graft to a child with combined immunodeficiency. The chain couples TRBV4-3 to TRBJ2-3; D remains ambiguous. The starting material was PBMCs from the stem cell graft donor, obtained from the stem cell graft. DNA for the CDR3: TGCGCCAGCAGCCCCTTATCGAGTTCGGATACGCAGTATTTT. Protein: CASSPLSSSDTQYF.